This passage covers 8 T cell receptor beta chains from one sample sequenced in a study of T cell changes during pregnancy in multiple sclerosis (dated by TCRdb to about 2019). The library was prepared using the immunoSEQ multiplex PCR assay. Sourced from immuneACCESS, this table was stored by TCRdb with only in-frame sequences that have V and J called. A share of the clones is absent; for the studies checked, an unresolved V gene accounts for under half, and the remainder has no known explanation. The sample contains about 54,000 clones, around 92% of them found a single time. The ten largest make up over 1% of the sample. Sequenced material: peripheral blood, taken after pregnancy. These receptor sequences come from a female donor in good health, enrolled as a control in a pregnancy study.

For the CDR3, the DNA is TGTGCCAGCAGCTCCATCGGCGGGGGGCCCCACAATGAGCAGTTCTTC. This translates into CASSSIGGGPHNEQFF. This rearrangement joins TRBV5-8 to TRBJ2-1, with 8 nucleotides matching TRBD2. CDR1 is SGHTS, CDR2 YDEGEE, per germline. V was clipped by 3 bases and J by 5 bases; unmatched bases: 10. The CDR3 consists of 16 residues.

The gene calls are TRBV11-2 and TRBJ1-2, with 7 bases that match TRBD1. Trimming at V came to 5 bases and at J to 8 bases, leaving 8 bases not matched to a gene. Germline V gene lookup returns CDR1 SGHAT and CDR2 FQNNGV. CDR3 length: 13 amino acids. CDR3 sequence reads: CASSPDRLGGYTF. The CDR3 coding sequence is TGTGCCAGCAGCCCGGACAGGCTGGGAGGCTACACCTTC.

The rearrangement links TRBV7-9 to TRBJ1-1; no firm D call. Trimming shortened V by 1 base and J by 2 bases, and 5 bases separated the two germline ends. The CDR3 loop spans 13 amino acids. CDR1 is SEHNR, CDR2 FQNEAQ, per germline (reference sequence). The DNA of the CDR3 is TGTGCCAGCAGCTTAGTAGTCAACACTGAAGCTTTCTTT. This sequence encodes CASSLVVNTEAFF.

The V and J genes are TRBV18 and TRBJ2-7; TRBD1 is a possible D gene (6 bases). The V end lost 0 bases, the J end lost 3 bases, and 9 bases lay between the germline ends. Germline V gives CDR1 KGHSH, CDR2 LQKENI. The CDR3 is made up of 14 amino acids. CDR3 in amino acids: CASSPPTGYYEQYF. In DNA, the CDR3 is TGTGCCAGCTCACCACCCACAGGGTACTACGAGCAGTACTTC.

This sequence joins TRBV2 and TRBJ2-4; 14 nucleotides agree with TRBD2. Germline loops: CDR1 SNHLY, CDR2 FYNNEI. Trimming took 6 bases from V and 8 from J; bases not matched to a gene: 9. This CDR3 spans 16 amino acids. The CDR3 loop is CASRKGLAGARYIQYF. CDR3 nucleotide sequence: TGTGCCAGCAGGAAGGGACTAGCGGGGGCGCGGTACATTCAGTACTTC.

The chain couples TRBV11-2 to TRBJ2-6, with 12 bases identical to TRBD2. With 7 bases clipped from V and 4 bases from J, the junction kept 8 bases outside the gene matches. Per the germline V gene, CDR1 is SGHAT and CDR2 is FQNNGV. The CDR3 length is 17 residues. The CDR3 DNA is TGTGCCAGCATAAGACTAGCGGGAGAATACGGGGCCAACGTCCTGACTTTC. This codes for CASIRLAGEYGANVLTF.

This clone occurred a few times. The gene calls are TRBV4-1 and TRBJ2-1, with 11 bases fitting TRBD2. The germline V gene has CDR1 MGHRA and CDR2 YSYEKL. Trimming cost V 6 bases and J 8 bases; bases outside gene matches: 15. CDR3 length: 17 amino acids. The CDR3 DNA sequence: TGCGCCAGCAGACCGGGACTAGCGGTTCCCTCGAGGGATGAGCAGTTCTTC. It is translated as CASRPGLAVPSRDEQFF.

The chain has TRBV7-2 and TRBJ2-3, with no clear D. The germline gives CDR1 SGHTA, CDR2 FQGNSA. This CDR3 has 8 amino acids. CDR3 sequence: CGVGTQYF. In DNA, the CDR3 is TGTGGTGTCGGTACGCAGTATTTT.